The T cell receptor (beta chain) described here comes from a study of blood T cells in healthy people across ages. Study-wide findings and caveats: Whereas aged donors had fewer naive CD4+ cells, long-lived donors had more of them and higher diversity. Age showed a roughly linear inverse relationship with TCR beta diversity per million T cells. With donor CMV status unknown, expanded clonotype changes were possibly confounded.

The authors ran a second PCR of about 6 to 11 cycles using a sample-barcoded 5' primer and a J-beta primer mix. Tags on each cDNA molecule came from a template-switch adaptor with 12 random nucleotides. TCRdb fed the 5' RACE reads into MiXCR, producing one record per CDR3 protein. The sample carries over 700,000 distinct CDR3 sequences, roughly 50% recorded once. The V segment lost 5 bases and the J segment 8 bases; nucleotides outside the gene matches: 13. The CDR3 runs 17 residues. Germline V gives CDR1 MGHRA, CDR2 YSYEKL. Comments on this clonotype: Its specificity is unknown.

Sequencing input: blood. The clonotype originates from a man aged 80 or over in good health. V gene TRBV4-1 combines with J gene TRBJ2-1; TRBD1 aligns across 12 bases. The CDR3 DNA is TGCGCCAGCAGCTTACGAGCCGGGACAGGGGGCACCGATGAGCAGTTCTTC. Its protein product is CASSLRAGTGGTDEQFF.